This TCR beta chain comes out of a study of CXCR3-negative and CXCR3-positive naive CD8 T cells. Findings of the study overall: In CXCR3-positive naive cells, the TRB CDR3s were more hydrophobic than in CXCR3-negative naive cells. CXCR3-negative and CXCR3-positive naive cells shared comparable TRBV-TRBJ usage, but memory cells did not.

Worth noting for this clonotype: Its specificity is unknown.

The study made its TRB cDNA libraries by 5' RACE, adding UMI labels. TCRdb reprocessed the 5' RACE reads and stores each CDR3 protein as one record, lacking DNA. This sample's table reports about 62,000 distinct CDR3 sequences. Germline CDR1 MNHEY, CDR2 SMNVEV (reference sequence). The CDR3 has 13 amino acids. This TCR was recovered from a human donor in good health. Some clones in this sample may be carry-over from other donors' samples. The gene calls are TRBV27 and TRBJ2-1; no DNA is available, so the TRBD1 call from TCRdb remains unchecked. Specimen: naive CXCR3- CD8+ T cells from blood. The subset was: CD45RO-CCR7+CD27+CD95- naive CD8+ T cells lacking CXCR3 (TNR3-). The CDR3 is CASSGDTNNEQFF.